One sample yielded the 15 T cell receptor beta chains listed below, sequenced in a study of T cell repertoires in cytomegalovirus infection. TCRdb reprocessed the reads via MiXCR and lists one record per CDR3 protein. The sample lists 200,000 to 300,000 distinct CDR3 sequences; 9% to 15% were seen once. Specimen: PBMCs. The source of these receptors is a human donor in good health (CMV status not recorded). Some clones in this sample may be carry-over from other donors' samples.

This clonotype was counted only a few times. This may be a read error, as it is one base from a much larger clone. The chain joins TRBV27 to TRBJ2-7; tentatively, D is TRBD2 (6 bases). Germline CDR1 reads MNHEY; CDR2 reads SMNVEV (reference sequence). The CDR3 has 14 residues. The V and J ends lost 3 bases and 0 bases respectively, with 9 bases between them. The CDR3 coding sequence is TGTGCCAGCAGTTTCGGGACTGCCTCCTACGAGCAGTACTTC. Amino acid sequence: CASSFGTASYEQYF.

This clonotype was recorded many times. The chain couples TRBV28 to TRBJ2-7; TRBD1 matches 10 bases. Germline V lookup: CDR1 MDHEN, CDR2 SYDVKM. The CDR3 is made up of 15 amino acids. V dropped 9 bases and J dropped 4; count of bases not matched to a gene: 12. The CDR3 loop is CASIGPRTGGYEQYF. The CDR3 coding sequence is TGTGCCAGTATAGGCCCTAGGACAGGGGGTTACGAGCAGTACTTC.

The chain combines TRBV11-1 with TRBJ2-4; a possible D gene is TRBD1 (6 bases). V shed 3 bases and J shed 3 bases, with 12 bases lying between them. Germline V gene sequence: CDR1 SGHAT, CDR2 FQDESV (reference sequence). CDR3 size: 15 residues. The CDR3 bases are TGTGCCAGCAGCTTCCAGGGGCCCGGCAAAAACATTCAGTACTTC. It is translated as CASSFQGPGKNIQYF.

This clonotype was detected a few times. V usage is TRBV6-2 or TRBV6-3 and J usage is TRBJ2-1, with D possibly TRBD2 on 6 matching bases. Per the germline V gene, CDR1 is MNHEY and CDR2 is SVGEGT. The CDR3 has 17 residues. The germline V and J ends were trimmed by 3 bases and 1 base, with 16 bases remaining between them. This CDR3 is CASSYFGGIGSYNEQFF. The DNA for the CDR3 is TGTGCCAGCAGTTATTTTGGGGGGATAGGGTCCTACAATGAGCAGTTCTTC.

This clonotype was detected a few times. The genes are TRBV20-1 and TRBJ1-5; TRBD1 matches at 10 bases. The CDR3 runs 15 residues. J was trimmed by 2 bases and V by 1 base; bases with no gene match: 2. Germline loops: CDR1 DFQATT, CDR2 SNEGSKA (reference sequence). Written as DNA, the CDR3 is TGCAGTGCTAGAGGGGACAGGGGTGGCAATCAGCCCCAGCATTTT. It is translated as CSARGDRGGNQPQHF.

This clonotype has a count of ten or more. The gene calls are TRBV6-2 or TRBV6-3 and TRBJ1-6; D is unclear. This CDR3 contains 14 residues. V lost 10 bases, J lost 0 bases, and 10 bases lay in between. Germline V gene data show CDR1 as MNHEY and CDR2 as SVGEGT. CDR3 DNA sequence: TGTGCCACCCAGCGGAGCTCCTATAATTCACCCCTCCACTTT. It specifies CATQRSSYNSPLHF.

There are many counts of this clonotype. V is TRBV7-2 and J is TRBJ1-4; TRBD1 is a possible D gene (6 bases). Germline-derived CDR1 and CDR2 are SGHTA and FQGNSA. Trimming took 7 bases from V and 8 from J, leaving 17 bases between them. The CDR3 length is 14 residues. The CDR3 loop is CASTAGTRREKLFF. CDR3 nucleotides: TGTGCCAGCACCGCCGGGACACGGAGAGAAAAACTGTTTTTT.

The rearrangement joins TRBV4-2 to TRBJ2-1; 7 bases match TRBD2. V gave up 4 bases and J gave up 3 bases; unmatched junction bases: 15. The CDR3 covers 18 residues. Germline values: CDR1 LGHNA, CDR2 YNFKEQ. CDR3 residues: CASSPTHPPAGRYNEQFF. For the CDR3, the DNA is TGTGCCAGCAGCCCCACCCATCCCCCAGCGGGGCGCTACAATGAGCAGTTCTTC.

V is TRBV7-3 and J is TRBJ2-2; no clear D gene. The CDR3 spans 15 residues. V was cut by 5 bases and J by 5 bases, with 15 bases left in between. CDR1 and CDR2 (germline): SGHTA, FQGTGA. In DNA form, the CDR3 reads TGTGCCAGCAGCCTCACCGGGCCCCAGACCGGGGAGCTGTTTTTT. Its protein is CASSLTGPQTGELFF.

J is TRBJ2-1 and V is TRBV6-2 or TRBV6-3; D is perhaps TRBD2 (5 bases). The CDR3 has 16 amino acids. With 3 bases removed from V and 7 bases from J, the gap between germline ends came to 19 bases. CDR1 and CDR2 (germline): MNHEY, SVGEGT. The CDR3 DNA reads TGTGCCAGCAGTTATTTTAGGCGGGCCTCTGGGAATGAGCAGTTCTTC. Translated: CASSYFRRASGNEQFF.

The CDR3: CASSPVSGTDNYGYTF. CDR3 nucleotides: TGTGCCAGCTCACCGGTATCCGGGACAGACAACTATGGCTACACCTTC. This chain uses TRBV18 with TRBJ1-2; 7 bases are shared with TRBD1. The CDR3 runs to 16 residues. Germline loops: CDR1 KGHSH, CDR2 LQKENI. The V gene end was trimmed by 3 bases and the J gene end by 2 bases; junction bases not matched to a gene: 9.

The rearrangement joins TRBV29-1 to TRBJ2-7, with D tentatively TRBD2 (6 bases). The germline CDR1 and CDR2 sequences are SQVTM and ANQGSEA. Trimming shortened V by 3 bases and J by 0 bases, and 12 bases separated the two germline ends. The CDR3 covers 14 residues. For the CDR3, the DNA is TGCAGCGTTGATGGCGGGGCCCTCTCCTACGAGCAGTACTTC. The encoded protein is CSVDGGALSYEQYF.

This clonotype was detected a few times. This chain uses TRBV19 with TRBJ1-3; the match to TRBD1 covers 7 bases. V dropped 5 bases and J dropped 1; count of bases not matched to a gene: 8. CDR1 is LNHDA and CDR2 is SQIVND in the germline V gene (reference sequence). The CDR3 loop spans 16 amino acids. Here the CDR3 DNA reads TGTGCCAGTAGTGCACAGGGGATAGGGTCTGGAAACACCATATATTTT. This gives the protein CASSAQGIGSGNTIYF. The complete variable domain, with remaining parts taken from reference TRBV19 and TRBJ1-3, reads DGGITQSPKYLFRKEGQNVTLSCEQNLNHDAMYWYRQDPGQGLRLIYYSQIVNDFQKGDIAEGYSVSREKKESFPLTVTSAQKNPTAFYLCASSAQGIGSGNTIYFGEGSWLTVV.

This clonotype was seen ten or more times. J is TRBJ1-2 and V is TRBV19; D is perhaps TRBD1 (5 bases). The CDR3 covers 13 residues. V lost 2 bases and J 8 bases, leaving 12 bases between the germline ends. Germline assignment: CDR1 LNHDA and CDR2 SQIVND (reference sequence). CDR3 coding DNA: TGTGCCAGTAGTATACCGGGGCGCGGCGGCTACACCTTC. Translated, it gives CASSIPGRGGYTF.

This clonotype was picked up many times. J is TRBJ2-5 and V is TRBV6-1; 9 positions match TRBD1. The CDR3 runs to 16 residues. The trim removed 3 bases at V and 4 bases at J, leaving 9 bases unmatched. Germline V lookup: CDR1 MNHNS, CDR2 SASEGT. CDR3 in DNA: TGTGCCAGCAGTGATACCGGGACAGGGTTTCGAGAGACCCAGTACTTC. Amino acids: CASSDTGTGFRETQYF.